This TCR beta chain was sequenced in a study of CD8 T cells in ankylosing spondylitis (dated by TCRdb to about 2017). Looking at the study overall: The study set out to find disease-linked TCR variants by profiling T cell receptor beta repertoires in ankylosing spondylitis patients and healthy donors. The full study cohort comprised 25 ankylosing spondylitis patients and over a hundred healthy donors. Peripheral blood was sampled, and synovial fluid was also collected from ankylosing spondylitis patients.

Instrument used: Illumina HiSeq 2500. TCR beta libraries were prepared by quantitative 5'-RACE with molecular barcodes. Under the source paper's analysis protocol: Disease-linked TCR variants were identified with a new computational method built on a probabilistic model of VDJ rearrangement. Using fastp trimming at Q25 and MiXCR clonotype assembly, TCRdb reanalyzed the public sequencing data and kept in-frame beta chains. Entries that share a CDR3 protein sequence are merged under the most common genes and DNA. These V and J calls originate from TCRdb's pipeline instead of the authors' own analysis. The sample data list 200,000 to 250,000 distinct CDR3 sequences, and 15% to 20% of these were observed just once. The ten largest account for 40% to 50% of the sample. Worth noting for this clonotype: The antigen this receptor binds is unknown. Qualities for individual bases were not recorded, and no much larger clone is one base off.

What the research found in general, with its limitations: In peripheral blood, the disease-linked clones were found at relatively low frequencies and had a CD8+ phenotype. Blood from ankylosing spondylitis patients appeared to be characterized by a TCR beta motif composed of 7 to 9 highly homologous amino acid variants. The disease-linked clones were reported as significantly enriched in matched synovial fluid samples from ankylosing spondylitis patients. Some motif variants were previously reported in synovial fluid and blood of reactive arthritis patients, suggesting common disease-initiation mechanisms.

Input material: blood, either unsorted or a sorted T cell fraction (not recorded which). This sequence originates from a male donor with ankylosing spondylitis.

The CDR3 corresponds to CASSLGPSGGNTGELFF. In nucleotide form, the sequence is TGCGCCAGCAGCTTGGGGCCCAGCGGGGGGAACACCGGGGAGCTGTTTTTT. The V gene is TRBV5-1 and the J gene is TRBJ2-2, and 8 bases in between align with TRBD2. The germline V gene supplies CDR1 SGHRS and CDR2 YFSETQ. Clipping removes 0 bases from V and 1 base from J, with 5 as the unmatched junction base count. The CDR3 starts with the cysteine, ends with the phenylalanine, and has 17 residues. The entry retains the CDR3 DNA only, 51 bases that are in frame from base 1.